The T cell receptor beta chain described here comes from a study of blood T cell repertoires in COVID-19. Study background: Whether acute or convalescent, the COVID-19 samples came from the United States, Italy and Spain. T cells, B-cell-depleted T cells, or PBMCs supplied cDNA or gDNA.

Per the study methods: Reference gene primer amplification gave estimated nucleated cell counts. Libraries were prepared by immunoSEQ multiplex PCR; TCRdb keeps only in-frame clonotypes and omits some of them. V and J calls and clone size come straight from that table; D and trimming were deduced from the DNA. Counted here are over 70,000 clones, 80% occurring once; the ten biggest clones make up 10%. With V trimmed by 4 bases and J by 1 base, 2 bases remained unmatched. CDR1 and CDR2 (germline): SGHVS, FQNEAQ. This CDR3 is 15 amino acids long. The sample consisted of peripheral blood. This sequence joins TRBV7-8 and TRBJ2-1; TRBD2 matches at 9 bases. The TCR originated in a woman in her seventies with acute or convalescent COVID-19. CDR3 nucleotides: TGTGCCAGCAGCTACAGCGGGGGGTCCTACAATGAGCAGTTCTTC. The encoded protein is CASSYSGGSYNEQFF.